A single sample gave rise to the 5 T cell receptor beta chains below, sequenced in a study of T cells after yellow fever vaccination. TCRdb used MiXCR to reprocess the 5' RACE reads, holding one entry per CDR3 protein. The table has 500,000 to 700,000 distinct CDR3 sequences, 19% seen once; the top ten hold around 15%. This specimen consisted of PBMCs, obtained 15 days after the yellow fever booster vaccination. The source is a man aged 25 to 40 who received the YFV17D yellow fever vaccine.

The chain recombines TRBV20-1 with TRBJ2-7, with D maybe TRBD1 (6 bases). The CDR3 length is 14 residues. Germline-derived CDR1 and CDR2 are DFQATT and SNEGSKA (reference sequence). V shed 1 base and J shed 5 bases, with 15 bases lying between them. The CDR3 DNA follows: TGCAGTGCTAGAGTAGTACAGGGTGGAGACGAGCAGTACTTC. This sequence encodes CSARVVQGGDEQYF.

J is TRBJ1-2 and V is TRBV20-1, with D hard to call. The CDR3 extends over 14 amino acids. Germline assignment: CDR1 DFQATT and CDR2 SNEGSKA (reference sequence). V lost 4 bases, J lost 4 bases, and 16 bases lay in between. The CDR3 loop is CSAKSQESFYGYTF. CDR3 DNA sequence: TGCAGTGCTAAAAGCCAGGAGAGTTTCTATGGCTACACCTTC.

The V call is TRBV20-1, the J call TRBJ2-7, with TRBD2 matching 8 bases. V lost 2 bases to trimming and J lost 2 bases; unmatched junction nucleotides: 14. The CDR3 is made up of 17 amino acids. CDR1 and CDR2 (germline): DFQATT, SNEGSKA (reference sequence). CDR3 sequence (DNA): TGCAGTGCTAGATCGCCAGCGGGAGATTGGTCGGCCTACGAGCAGTACTTC. Protein sequence: CSARSPAGDWSAYEQYF.

This clonotype was counted between two and nine times. The gene calls are TRBV20-1 and TRBJ1-1; no definite D call. This CDR3 has 11 amino acids. The V end was cut by 6 bases, the J end by 4 bases, with 9 bases between. The germline gives CDR1 DFQATT, CDR2 SNEGSKA (reference sequence). DNA for the CDR3: TGCAGTGCGCTAGGGTTCACTGAAGCTTTCTTT. This gives the protein CSALGFTEAFF.

V usage is TRBV3-1 and J usage is TRBJ2-7; 9 bases are shared with TRBD1. Trimming took 6 bases from V and 2 from J; bases not matched to a gene: 11. There are 16 residues in the CDR3. Germline V CDR1 and CDR2: LGHDT, YNNKEL (reference sequence). The CDR3 DNA follows: TGTGCCAGCAGTCCAGGGACAGGGACGATAACCTACGAGCAGTACTTC. Its protein product is CASSPGTGTITYEQYF.